One TCR beta chain is described in this entry. Its antigen is as yet unknown. This specimen belongs to a study of PD-1 blockade in classical Hodgkin lymphoma. Broader study findings: Newly diagnosed patients had baseline TCR diversity that was reportedly lower than that of healthy donors. Possibly reflecting disease activity or prior therapy, repertoire differences have causes that remain undefined.

Noted time point: newly diagnosed, previously untreated cHL patient sample. Magnetic negative selection of thawed PBMCs was the method by which CD4+ T cells were purified. Acting as the comparison were PBMCs from newly diagnosed, untreated classical Hodgkin lymphoma. Deletions cut 0 bases from V and 1 base from J, with 7 bases between. In germline, CDR1 is SGHTS, CDR2 YDEGEE. The CDR3 length is 14 residues. Some clones are missing from TCRdb's copy, which holds only in-frame ones; the method was immunoSEQ multiplex PCR. The sample carries 30,000 to 40,000 clones, around 89% recorded once. The V and J genes are TRBV5-8 and TRBJ1-1, with D uncertain. The sample consisted of CD4+ T cells from blood. The sequence was collected from a human donor with classical Hodgkin lymphoma. Here the CDR3 DNA reads TGTGCCAGCAGCTTGGGACATGCGAACACTGAAGCTTTCTTT. This gives the protein CASSLGHANTEAFF.